A selection of T cell receptor beta chains follows, all from one sample in a study of shared clonotypes between healthy human individuals. The method was immunoSEQ multiplex PCR; TCRdb's version includes in-frame clones alone and lacks a portion of them. The sample includes approximately 500,000 clones, roughly 80% seen only once; the top ten take about 13%. The sequenced material came from PBMCs. All receptors derive from a woman between 40 and 50 years old in good health. Some clones in this sample may be carry-over from other donors' samples. CDR3s include the opening cysteine and the closing phenylalanine or tryptophan. D genes are given only for firm matches. Expanded clones are given a class, and other clones once, few, many or no size at all.

d_gene	v_gene	abundance	j_gene	CDR3aa	CDR3nt
TRBD2	TRBV11-2	.	TRBJ2-1	CASSLVIGTRGDEQFF	TGTGCCAGCAGCTTAGTAATAGGGACTAGGGGAGATGAGCAGTTCTTC
TRBD2	TRBV5-1	.	TRBJ2-1	CASSTTLAGGSKDNEQFF	TGCGCCAGCAGCACCACTCTAGCGGGAGGTTCGAAAGACAATGAGCAGTTCTTC
.	TRBV27	once	TRBJ2-7	CASRRAPDVSYEQYF	TGTGCCAGCAGGCGAGCCCCCGATGTTTCCTACGAGCAGTACTTC
.	TRBV2	.	TRBJ2-7	CASSQSPGSQGNEQYF	TGTGCCAGCAGTCAATCTCCGGGATCCCAGGGGAACGAGCAGTACTTC
TRBD2	TRBV28	.	TRBJ2-5	CASSSSGRSETQYF	TGTGCCAGCAGTTCCAGCGGGAGGAGCGAGACCCAGTACTTC
TRBD1	TRBV18	many	TRBJ1-5	CASSATGGNQPQHF	TGTGCCAGCTCTGCCACAGGGGGCAATCAGCCCCAGCATTTT
.	TRBV28	.	TRBJ2-5	CASSLGSTPETQYF	TGTGCCAGCAGTCTAGGATCCACCCCAGAGACCCAGTACTTC
.	TRBV21-1	.	TRBJ2-7	CASRSRRGRRYYEQYF	TGTGCCAGCAGGAGCCGAAGGGGGCGACGATACTACGAGCAGTACTTC
TRBD1	TRBV6-4	.	TRBJ1-2	CASSPQGQGPYGYTF	TGTGCCAGCAGTCCCCAGGGACAGGGTCCCTATGGCTACACCTTC
.	TRBV25-1	.	TRBJ2-2	CASSPRYTGELFF	TGTGCCAGCAGCCCAAGGTACACCGGGGAGCTGTTTTTT
TRBD2	TRBV19	.	TRBJ2-7	CASTRTSGVTYEQYF	TGTGCCAGTACCCGGACTAGCGGGGTTACCTACGAGCAGTACTTC
.	TRBV9	many	TRBJ2-5	CASSVRSGGGDPTQYF	TGTGCCAGCAGCGTAAGATCCGGGGGCGGTGACCCGACCCAGTACTTC
.	TRBV10-3	.	TRBJ2-5	CAISALEETQYF	TGTGCCATCAGTGCTCTGGAAGAGACCCAGTACTTC
TRBD2	TRBV7-3	.	TRBJ2-1	CASSLGRESNEQFF	TGTGCCAGCAGCCTCGGGCGGGAGTCCAATGAGCAGTTCTTC
.	TRBV28	.	TRBJ1-2	CASSLIDYGYTF	TGTGCCAGCAGTTTAATAGACTATGGCTACACCTTC
.	TRBV9	.	TRBJ2-5	CASSVGGTFQETQYF	TGTGCCAGCAGCGTAGGGGGGACCTTCCAAGAGACCCAGTACTTC
.	TRBV7-2	.	TRBJ2-3	CASSLVDTQYF	TGTGCCAGCAGCTTGGTGGATACGCAGTATTTT
.	TRBV7-7	.	TRBJ2-5	CASSLHLGVETQYF	TGTGCCAGCAGCTTACACCTCGGTGTGGAGACCCAGTACTTC
TRBD2	TRBV6-1	many	TRBJ2-7	CASGGLAGVPEEQYF	TGTGCCAGCGGGGGACTAGCGGGAGTTCCTGAGGAGCAGTACTTC
TRBD2	TRBV5-1	.	TRBJ2-4	CASSFQPTSGRDIQYF	TGCGCCAGCAGCTTCCAACCGACTAGCGGGAGAGACATTCAGTACTTC
.	TRBV10-3	.	TRBJ1-2	CAISADPVEGYTF	TGTGCCATCAGTGCAGATCCTGTGGAGGGCTACACCTTC
.	TRBV7-2	once	TRBJ2-5	CASSSGPGTQYF	TGTGCCAGCAGCTCCGGCCCGGGGACCCAGTACTTC
TRBD1	TRBV29-1	.	TRBJ2-3	CSVGQGNTDTQYF	TGCAGCGTCGGACAGGGGAACACAGATACGCAGTATTTT
.	TRBV7-2	.	TRBJ2-7	CASSQDGTSSYEQYF	TGTGCCAGCAGCCAAGACGGGACATCCTCCTACGAGCAGTACTTC
.	TRBV18	.	TRBJ1-3	CASSPQADGNTIYF	TGTGCCAGCTCACCTCAGGCAGATGGAAACACCATATATTTT
TRBD2	TRBV5-4	.	TRBJ2-6	CASSRDYTGANVLTF	TGTGCCAGCAGCCGGGACTATACCGGGGCCAACGTCCTGACTTTC
.	TRBV19	.	TRBJ1-2	CASSMRTEGGYTF	TGTGCCAGTAGCATGAGGACAGAAGGTGGCTACACCTTC
TRBD1	TRBV6-6	.	TRBJ2-1	CASSLTGGQGQFF	TGTGCCAGCAGTCTGACTGGGGGACAGGGTCAGTTCTTC
.	TRBV27	.	TRBJ1-4	CASSLGPLNGEKLFF	TGTGCCAGCAGTTTGGGGCCCCTCAATGGTGAAAAACTGTTTTTT
TRBD2	TRBV18	.	TRBJ2-1	CASSPPSGSPSYNEQFF	TGTGCCAGCTCACCACCTAGCGGGAGCCCCTCCTACAATGAGCAGTTCTTC
.	TRBV4-2	many	TRBJ2-6	CASSQDRLQSNVLTF	TGTGCCAGCAGCCAAGACCGACTCCAATCCAACGTCCTGACTTTC
.	TRBV5-1	.	TRBJ1-1	CASSLGSGRGNTEAFF	TGCGCCAGCAGCTTGGGGTCGGGGAGAGGGAACACTGAAGCTTTCTTT
TRBD1	TRBV7-2	.	TRBJ1-5	CASSPGQGRNQPQHF	TGTGCCAGCAGCCCCGGACAGGGGAGGAATCAGCCCCAGCATTTT
TRBD2	TRBV2	.	TRBJ2-5	CASSEAGLAGAGEQYF	TGTGCCAGCAGTGAAGCCGGACTAGCGGGAGCGGGAGAGCAGTACTTC
.	TRBV12-1	few	TRBJ1-3	CASSPPGQGLRGNTIYF	TGTGCCAGCAGCCCGCCGGGGCAGGGACTGCGTGGAAACACCATATATTTT
.	TRBV19	.	TRBJ1-5	CATTLGAGGNQPQHF	TGTGCCACCACTCTTGGGGCAGGGGGCAATCAGCCCCAGCATTTT
.	TRBV2	.	TRBJ1-1	CASGPLRIEAFF	TGTGCCAGCGGCCCACTGAGGATTGAAGCTTTCTTT
.	TRBV25-1	.	TRBJ1-1	CASSPIGLNTEAFF	TGTGCCAGCAGTCCAATCGGCCTGAACACTGAAGCTTTCTTT
.	TRBV7-2	.	TRBJ2-5	CASSLGRPIGGKAQYF	TGTGCCAGCAGCTTGGGGCGTCCGATAGGGGGAAAGGCCCAGTACTTC
.	TRBV29-1	.	TRBJ1-3	CSVGGGGNTIYF	TGCAGCGTTGGAGGAGGTGGAAACACCATATATTTT
TRBD1	TRBV11-1	.	TRBJ2-3	CASSLQGQGADTQYF	TGTGCCAGCAGCCTACAGGGACAGGGTGCAGATACGCAGTATTTT
TRBD1	TRBV6-6	.	TRBJ1-4	CASSYSGQATNEKLFF	TGTGCCAGCAGTTACTCGGGACAGGCAACTAATGAAAAACTGTTTTTT
TRBD2	TRBV7-2	.	TRBJ2-2	CASSLLAGVTGELFF	TGTGCCAGCAGCTTACTAGCGGGAGTCACCGGGGAGCTGTTTTTT
TRBD1	TRBV27	.	TRBJ1-5	CASSSLVWTGNQPQHF	TGTGCCAGCAGTTCCCTCGTTTGGACAGGGAACCAGCCCCAGCATTTT
.	TRBV28	.	TRBJ1-4	CASKGVAPTNEKLFF	TGTGCCAGCAAAGGCGTAGCCCCAACTAATGAAAAACTGTTTTTT
.	TRBV29-1	.	TRBJ2-7	CSVEVVGGGDEQYF	TGCAGCGTTGAAGTAGTGGGCGGCGGGGACGAGCAGTACTTC
.	TRBV27	.	TRBJ2-7	CASSFDRPNYYEQYF	TGTGCCAGCAGTTTTGACCGTCCGAATTACTACGAGCAGTACTTC
.	TRBV7-2	.	TRBJ1-3	CASSLVRSGNTIYF	TGTGCCAGCAGCCTAGTACGCTCTGGAAACACCATATATTTT
.	TRBV7-9	.	TRBJ1-1	CASSKEGTYNTEAFF	TGTGCCAGCAGCAAAGAAGGCACATATAACACTGAAGCTTTCTTT
.	TRBV7-3	.	TRBJ2-3	CASSLSENTDTQYF	TGTGCCAGCAGCTTAAGCGAAAACACAGATACGCAGTATTTT
TRBD1	TRBV29-1	few	TRBJ1-2	CSVGDRDSYGYTF	TGCAGCGTGGGGGACAGGGATAGCTATGGCTACACCTTC
.	TRBV15	.	TRBJ1-5	CATSREYGARQPQHF	TGTGCCACCAGCAGAGAATATGGCGCAAGGCAGCCCCAGCATTTT
.	TRBV30	.	TRBJ1-4	CAWSVGHSTEKLFF	TGTGCCTGGAGTGTGGGACATTCTACTGAAAAACTGTTTTTT
TRBD1	TRBV23-1	.	TRBJ2-4	CASMLDRSLGIQYF	TGCGCCAGCATGCTGGACAGGTCCTTGGGGATTCAGTACTTC
.	TRBV28	.	TRBJ2-2	CASRSAPGELFF	TGTGCCAGCAGATCGGCACCGGGGGAGCTGTTTTTT
.	TRBV18	.	TRBJ2-5	CASSPTLETQYF	TGTGCCAGCTCACCCACCCTAGAGACCCAGTACTTC
.	TRBV4-1	.	TRBJ1-1	CASSHIGSGADEAFF	TGCGCCAGCAGCCATATTGGGTCAGGGGCGGATGAAGCTTTCTTT